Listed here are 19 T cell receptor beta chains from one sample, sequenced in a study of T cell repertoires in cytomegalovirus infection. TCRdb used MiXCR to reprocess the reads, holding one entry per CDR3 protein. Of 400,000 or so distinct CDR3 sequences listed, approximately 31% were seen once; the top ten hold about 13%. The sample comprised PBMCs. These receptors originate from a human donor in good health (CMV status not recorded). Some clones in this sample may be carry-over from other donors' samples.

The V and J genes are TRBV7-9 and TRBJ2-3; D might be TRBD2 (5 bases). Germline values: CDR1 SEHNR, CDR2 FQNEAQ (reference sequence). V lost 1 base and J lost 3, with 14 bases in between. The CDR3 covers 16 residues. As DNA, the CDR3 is TGTGCCAGCAGCTTAGGCGAGGGTGGAAGAACAGATACGCAGTATTTT. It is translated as CASSLGEGGRTDTQYF.

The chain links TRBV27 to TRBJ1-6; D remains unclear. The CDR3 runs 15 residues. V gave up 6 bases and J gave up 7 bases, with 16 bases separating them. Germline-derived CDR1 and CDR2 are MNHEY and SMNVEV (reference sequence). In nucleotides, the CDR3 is TGTGCCAGCAGCGACGGGCGGACCCGAAATTCACCCCTCCACTTT. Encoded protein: CASSDGRTRNSPLHF.

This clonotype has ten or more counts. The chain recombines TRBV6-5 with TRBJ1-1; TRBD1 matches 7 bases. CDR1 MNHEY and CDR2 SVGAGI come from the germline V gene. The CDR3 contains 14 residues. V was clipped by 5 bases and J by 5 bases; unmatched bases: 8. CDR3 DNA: TGTGCCAGCAGTCCGACAGGGCGGAGTACTGAAGCTTTCTTT. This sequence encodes CASSPTGRSTEAFF.

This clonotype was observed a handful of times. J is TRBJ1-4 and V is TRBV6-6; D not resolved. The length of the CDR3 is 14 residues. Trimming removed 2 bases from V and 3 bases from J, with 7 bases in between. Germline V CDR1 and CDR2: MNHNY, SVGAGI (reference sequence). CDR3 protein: CASSYGQSNEKLFF. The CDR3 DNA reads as TGTGCCAGCAGTTACGGGCAGTCTAATGAAAAACTGTTTTTT.

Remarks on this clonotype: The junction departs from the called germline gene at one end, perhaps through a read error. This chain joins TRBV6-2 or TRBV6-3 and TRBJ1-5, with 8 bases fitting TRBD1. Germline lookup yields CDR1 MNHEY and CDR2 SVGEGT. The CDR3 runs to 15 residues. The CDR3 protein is CSSSYSGGGYQPQHF. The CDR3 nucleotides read TGTTCCAGCAGTTACTCAGGGGGCGGGTATCAGCCCCAGCATTTT.

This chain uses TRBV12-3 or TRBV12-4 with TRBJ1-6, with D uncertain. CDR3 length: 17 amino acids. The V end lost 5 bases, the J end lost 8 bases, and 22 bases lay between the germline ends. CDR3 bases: TGTGCCAGCAGTCGAGCTTCCACGAGGCGGGCCGATTCACCCCTCCACTTT. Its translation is CASSRASTRRADSPLHF.

The CDR3 nucleotides are TGTGCCAGCTCACCGGGACGGGGCGATGGCTACACCTTC. It is translated as CASSPGRGDGYTF. The J gene is TRBJ1-2, the V gene TRBV18; possibly TRBD1 for D (5 bases). The CDR3 runs to 13 residues. The germline V and J ends were trimmed by 3 bases and 6 bases, with 11 bases remaining between them. The germline V gene encodes CDR1 KGHSH and CDR2 LQKENI.

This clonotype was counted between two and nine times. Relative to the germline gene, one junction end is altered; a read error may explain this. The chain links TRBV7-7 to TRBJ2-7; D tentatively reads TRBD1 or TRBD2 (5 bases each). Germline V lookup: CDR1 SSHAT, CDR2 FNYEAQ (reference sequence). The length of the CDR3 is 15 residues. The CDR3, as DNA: TGTGCTAGCAGCTTCGGGGTAGGGGCCTCCTACGAGCAGTACTTC. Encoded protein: CASSFGVGASYEQYF.

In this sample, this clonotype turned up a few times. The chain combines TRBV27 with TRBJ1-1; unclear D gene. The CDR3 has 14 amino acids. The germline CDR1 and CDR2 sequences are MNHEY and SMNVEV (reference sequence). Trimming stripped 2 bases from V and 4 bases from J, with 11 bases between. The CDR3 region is CASSLGSSGTEAFF. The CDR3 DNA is TGTGCCAGCAGTTTAGGGAGTAGCGGCACTGAAGCTTTCTTT.

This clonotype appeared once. The CDR3 DNA reads TGTGCCAGCAGCCAGGCTGGGGTTGGCACCGGGGAGCTGTTTTTT. Its protein is CASSQAGVGTGELFF. The J gene is TRBJ2-2, the V gene TRBV4-2, with D uncertain. V was pared by 3 bases and J by 4 bases, with 12 bases between. Germline CDR1 is LGHNA and CDR2 is YNFKEQ. CDR3 size: 15 residues.

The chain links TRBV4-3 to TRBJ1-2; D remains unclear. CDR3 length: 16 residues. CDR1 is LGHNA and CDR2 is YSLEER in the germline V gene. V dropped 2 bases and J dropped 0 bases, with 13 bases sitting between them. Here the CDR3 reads CASSQRLDPANYGYTF. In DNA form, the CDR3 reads TGCGCCAGCAGCCAACGGTTAGATCCGGCTAACTATGGCTACACCTTC.

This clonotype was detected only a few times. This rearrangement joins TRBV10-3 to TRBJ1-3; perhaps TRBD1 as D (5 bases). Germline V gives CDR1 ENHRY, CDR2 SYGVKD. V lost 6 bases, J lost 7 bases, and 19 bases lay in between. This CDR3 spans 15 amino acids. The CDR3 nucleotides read TGTGCCATCAGCGAAGGGACCCGCGCCCTTAACACCATATATTTT. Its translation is CAISEGTRALNTIYF.

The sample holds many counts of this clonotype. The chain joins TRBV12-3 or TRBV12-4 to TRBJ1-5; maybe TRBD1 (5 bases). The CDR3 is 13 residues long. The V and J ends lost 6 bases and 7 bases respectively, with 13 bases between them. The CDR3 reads CASSRGTEQPQHF. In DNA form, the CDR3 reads TGTGCCAGCAGCCGAGGGACCGAGCAGCCCCAGCATTTT.

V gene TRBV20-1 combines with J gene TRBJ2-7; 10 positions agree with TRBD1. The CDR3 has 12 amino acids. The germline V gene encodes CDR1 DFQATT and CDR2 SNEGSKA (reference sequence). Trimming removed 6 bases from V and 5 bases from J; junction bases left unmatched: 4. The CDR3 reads CSAKTGGHEQYF. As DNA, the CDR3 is TGCAGTGCGAAGACAGGGGGCCACGAGCAGTACTTC.

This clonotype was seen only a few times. CDR3 nucleotide sequence: TGTGCCAGCAGCTCTTCGGGACTAAACAATGAGCAGTTCTTC. Amino acids: CASSSSGLNNEQFF. V gene TRBV7-4 combines with J gene TRBJ2-1, with 7 bases fitting TRBD2. Germline V gene sequence: CDR1 SGHVT, CDR2 SQSDAQ. The V segment lost 4 bases and the J segment 5 bases; nucleotides outside the gene matches: 5. The CDR3 consists of 14 residues.

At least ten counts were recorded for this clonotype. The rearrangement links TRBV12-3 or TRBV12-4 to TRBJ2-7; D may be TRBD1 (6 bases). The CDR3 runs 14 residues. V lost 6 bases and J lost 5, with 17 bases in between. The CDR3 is CASRGPQGPHEQYF. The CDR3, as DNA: TGTGCCAGCAGAGGACCACAGGGTCCCCACGAGCAGTACTTC.

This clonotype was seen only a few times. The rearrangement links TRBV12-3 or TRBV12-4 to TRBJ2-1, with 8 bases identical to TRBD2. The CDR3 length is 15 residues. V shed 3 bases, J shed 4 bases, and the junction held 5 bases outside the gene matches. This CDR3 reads CASSFTGGFYNEQFF. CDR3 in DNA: TGTGCCAGCAGTTTTACGGGGGGGTTTTACAATGAGCAGTTCTTC.

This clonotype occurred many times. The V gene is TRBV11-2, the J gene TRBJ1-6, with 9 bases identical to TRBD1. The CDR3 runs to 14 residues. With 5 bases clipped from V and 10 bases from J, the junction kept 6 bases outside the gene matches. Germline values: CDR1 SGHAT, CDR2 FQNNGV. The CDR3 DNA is TGTGCCAGCAGCCTTGACAGGGGGGAGTCACCCCTCCACTTT. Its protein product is CASSLDRGESPLHF.

The CDR3 nucleotides are TGTGCCAGCAGTTTTTCTTGGCTACGTGCACCCGGGGACACCATATATTTT. It translates to CASSFSWLRAPGDTIYF. This sequence joins TRBV28 and TRBJ1-3; no firm D call. The V end was cut by 3 bases, the J end by 8 bases, with 23 bases between. Germline assignment: CDR1 MDHEN and CDR2 SYDVKM. The CDR3 is made up of 17 amino acids.